What follows are 3 T cell receptor beta chains derived from one specimen sequenced in a study of blood T cell repertoires in COVID-19 (TCRdb year 2020). The library was produced with the immunoSEQ multiplex PCR assay. TCRdb re-hosts the immuneACCESS table, in-frame sequences only. Its copies lack some clones; in the studies checked, an unresolved V gene accounts for under half of them, and the cause for the rest is not known. This sample gives roughly 520,000 clones in total; roughly 90% of them show up just once. Approximately 2% of the sample belongs to the ten largest clones. Material: PBMCs or T cells enriched from blood (not recorded which). Receptors were obtained from a woman between 40 and 50 years old who had recovered from COVID-19.

This sequence joins TRBV7-8 and TRBJ1-2; 12 positions agree with TRBD1. CDR1 SGHVS and CDR2 FQNEAQ come from the germline V gene. V dropped 4 bases and J dropped 5; count of bases not matched to a gene: 14. This CDR3 has 18 residues. CDR3 amino acids: CASSSLESGDRGQYGYTF. DNA for the CDR3: TGTGCCAGCAGCTCCCTGGAGTCGGGGGACAGGGGGCAATATGGCTACACCTTC.

This sequence joins TRBV19 and TRBJ1-1; D possibly corresponds to TRBD1 (5 bases). The V gene's germline CDR1 is LNHDA and CDR2 SQIVND (reference sequence). This CDR3 spans 14 amino acids. With 2 bases removed from V and 10 bases from J, the gap between germline ends came to 17 bases. CDR3 sequence: CASSISLSRAVAFF. CDR3 DNA sequence: TGTGCCAGTAGTATATCCCTCAGCAGGGCAGTAGCTTTCTTT.

This chain joins TRBV15 and TRBJ2-7, with a tentative D call TRBD1 (6 bases). The CDR3 is 13 residues long. V was cut by 4 bases and J by 0 bases, with 7 bases left in between. Germline V gene data show CDR1 as LNHNV and CDR2 as YYDKDF (reference sequence). The CDR3 spells CATSTRGSYEQYF. In nucleotides, the CDR3 is TGTGCCACCAGCACCAGGGGCTCCTACGAGCAGTACTTC.